This is a list of T cell receptor beta chains from one sample in a study of shared clonotypes between healthy human individuals. Libraries were prepared by immunoSEQ multiplex PCR; TCRdb keeps only in-frame clonotypes and omits some of them. The repertoire holds around 2,000,000 clones, with approximately 95% as singletons. The sequencing sample was made of naive CD8+ T cells sorted from blood. These receptor sequences come from a man aged 18 to 29 in good health. Both conserved end residues are part of each CDR3. The D gene is left open where the match is weak. Some rows have no size entry. The others give once, few or many, or a class for an expanded clone.

CDR3	DNA	V	D	J	size
CASSPTGSSGNTIYF	TGTGCCAGCAGCCCAACCGGGAGCTCTGGAAACACCATATATTTT	TRBV7-9	.	TRBJ1-3	.
CASSDTSGSYNEQFF	TGTGCCAGCAGCGACACTAGCGGATCCTACAATGAGCAGTTCTTC	TRBV9	TRBD2	TRBJ2-1	.
CASSQDSAGNTEAFF	TGCGCCAGCAGCCAAGATTCTGCAGGGAACACTGAAGCTTTCTTT	TRBV4-3	.	TRBJ1-1	.
CASSAQASNEKLFF	TGTGCCAGCAGCGCGCAGGCGTCCAATGAAAAACTGTTTTTT	TRBV5-8	.	TRBJ1-4	.
CAISEGDYYNEQFF	TGTGCCATCAGTGAGGGGGACTATTACAATGAGCAGTTCTTC	TRBV10-3	TRBD2	TRBJ2-1	.
CASSQEKVAGVNEQFF	TGCGCCAGCAGCCAAGAGAAAGTAGCGGGAGTCAATGAGCAGTTCTTC	TRBV4-3	TRBD2	TRBJ2-1	.
CASSQEVDDGYTF	TGCGCCAGCAGCCAAGAGGTTGATGATGGCTACACCTTC	TRBV4-3	.	TRBJ1-2	.
CASSVGNSPNEQYF	TGTGCCAGCAGCGTAGGAAACAGTCCAAACGAGCAGTACTTC	TRBV9	.	TRBJ2-7	.
CASSLGASGRARETQYF	TGTGCCAGCAGCTTAGGGGCTAGCGGGAGGGCCAGGGAGACCCAGTACTTC	TRBV11-2	TRBD2	TRBJ2-5	.
CASSPGLAGTQETQYF	TGCGCCAGCAGCCCAGGACTAGCGGGTACCCAAGAGACCCAGTACTTC	TRBV4-3	TRBD2	TRBJ2-5	.
CASSEGRAPYNEQFF	TGTGCCAGCAGTGAGGGGCGGGCCCCCTACAATGAGCAGTTCTTC	TRBV6-1	.	TRBJ2-1	.
CASSSNTGELFF	TGTGCCAGCAGCTCGAACACCGGGGAGCTGTTTTTT	TRBV7-3	.	TRBJ2-2	.
CASSLRADSYEQYF	TGTGCCAGCAGCTTACGCGCAGACTCCTACGAGCAGTACTTC	TRBV7-6	.	TRBJ2-7	.
CASPNLAGVATKRYEQYF	TGTGCCAGCCCAAATTTGGCAGGCGTGGCAACAAAACGCTACGAGCAGTACTTC	TRBV25-1	.	TRBJ2-7	.
CATGVAGGYNEQFF	TGTGCCACCGGGGTAGCGGGAGGCTACAATGAGCAGTTCTTC	TRBV11-2	TRBD2	TRBJ2-1	.
CATSSGRLGPTEAFF	TGTGCCACCAGCTCCGGAAGATTGGGGCCCACTGAAGCTTTCTTT	TRBV15	.	TRBJ1-1	.
CASGERSGNTIYF	TGTGCCAGCGGGGAGCGTTCAGGAAACACCATATATTTT	TRBV25-1	.	TRBJ1-3	.
CASTVYGGSSTDTQYF	TGTGCCAGCACCGTTTATGGGGGGAGTAGCACAGATACGCAGTATTTT	TRBV27	.	TRBJ2-3	.
CASSLLKWTEGETQYF	TGTGCCAGCAGCTTATTGAAATGGACAGAGGGGGAGACCCAGTACTTC	TRBV7-9	.	TRBJ2-5	.
CASSVASGGDSYEQYF	TGTGCCAGCAGCGTAGCTAGCGGGGGGGACTCCTACGAGCAGTACTTC	TRBV9	TRBD2	TRBJ2-7	once
CASSMGLAGDLSYNEQFF	TGTGCCAGCAGCATGGGACTAGCGGGGGACCTCTCCTACAATGAGCAGTTCTTC	TRBV13	TRBD2	TRBJ2-1	.
CASSSSFDRGGTGELFF	TGTGCCAGCAGCTCTTCCTTCGACAGGGGTGGCACCGGGGAGCTGTTTTTT	TRBV11-3	TRBD1	TRBJ2-2	.
CASSPGRSSTDTQYF	TGTGCCAGCAGCCCCGGACGGAGCAGCACAGATACGCAGTATTTT	TRBV2	.	TRBJ2-3	.
CASSERAYAGEKLFF	TGTGCCAGCAGTGAACGGGCATATGCGGGTGAAAAACTGTTTTTT	TRBV25-1	.	TRBJ1-4	.
CASSVPGQGLETQYF	TGTGCCAGCAGCGTACCGGGACAGGGTCTAGAGACCCAGTACTTC	TRBV9	TRBD1	TRBJ2-5	.
CASSLLSAGGLHEQYF	TGTGCCAGCAGTCTACTCTCAGCAGGGGGCTTGCACGAGCAGTACTTC	TRBV28	TRBD1	TRBJ2-7	.
CASRAGTVQDTQYF	TGTGCCAGCAGAGCCGGGACAGTTCAAGATACGCAGTATTTT	TRBV7-9	TRBD1	TRBJ2-3	.